Here is one TCR beta chain with its context. The entry originates in a study of blood T cell repertoires in COVID-19. Study overall: Sites across the United States, Italy and Spain contributed samples from acute and convalescent COVID-19.

Methods used by the authors: The assay estimated nucleated cells by amplifying reference gene primers. Generated by immunoSEQ multiplex PCR, the TCRdb table keeps only in-frame clones and is missing some. The DNA was the basis for D and trimming; V, J and clone size are from that table. This table has approximately 150,000 clones, about 86% appearing once. V shed 4 bases and J 10 bases; nucleotides not matched to a gene: 18. Germline V gene data show CDR1 as LNHNV and CDR2 as YYDKDF (reference sequence). CDR3 length: 19 residues. V is TRBV15 and J is TRBJ2-1; TRBD2 aligns across 14 bases. The sequence came from a woman aged 65 to 85 who had recovered from COVID-19. The sample consisted of peripheral blood. Here the CDR3 reads CATSTPRGLAGAPRLEQFF. Written as DNA, the CDR3 is TGTGCCACCAGCACCCCCAGGGGACTAGCGGGGGCGCCCCGGTTAGAGCAGTTCTTC.